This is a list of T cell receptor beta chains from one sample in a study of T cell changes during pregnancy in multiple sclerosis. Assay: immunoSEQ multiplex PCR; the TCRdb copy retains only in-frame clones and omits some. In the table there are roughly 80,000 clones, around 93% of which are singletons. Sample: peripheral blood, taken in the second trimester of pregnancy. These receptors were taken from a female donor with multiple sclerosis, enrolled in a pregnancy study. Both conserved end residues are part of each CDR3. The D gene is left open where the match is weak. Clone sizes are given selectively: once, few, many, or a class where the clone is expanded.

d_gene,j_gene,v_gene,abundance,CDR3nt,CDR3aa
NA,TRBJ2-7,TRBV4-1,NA,TGCGCCAGCAGCCAAGAGAGGCTCTCCTACGAGCAGTACTTC,CASSQERLSYEQYF
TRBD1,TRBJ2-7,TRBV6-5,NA,TGTGCCAGCAGTGCACCGGGACAGGGGGCCCACGAGCAGTACTTC,CASSAPGQGAHEQYF
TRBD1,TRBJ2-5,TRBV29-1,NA,TGCAGCGTTGTGTCAGGGGGCGTGGGAGAGACCCAGTACTTC,CSVVSGGVGETQYF
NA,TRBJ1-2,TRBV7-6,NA,TGTGCCAGCAGCTTAACCCCAGCCCCAGGGGACTATGGCTACACCTTC,CASSLTPAPGDYGYTF
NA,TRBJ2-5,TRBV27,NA,TGTGCCAGCCTAAAGTCGGGGACCCAGTACTTC,CASLKSGTQYF
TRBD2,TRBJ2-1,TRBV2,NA,TGTGCCAGCAGTGACCTAGCGGGGATTGAGCAGTTCTTC,CASSDLAGIEQFF
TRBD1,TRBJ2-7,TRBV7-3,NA,TGTGCCAGCAGCCCCCGGACAGGGGCCTACGAGCAGTACTTC,CASSPRTGAYEQYF
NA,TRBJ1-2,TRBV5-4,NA,TGTGCCAGCAGCGGGTTCGAGGAGAACTATGGCTACACCTTC,CASSGFEENYGYTF
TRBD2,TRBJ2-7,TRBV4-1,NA,TGCGCCAGCAGCCAGGGACTAGCGATAACCTACGAGCAGTACTTC,CASSQGLAITYEQYF
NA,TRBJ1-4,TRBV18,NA,TGTGCCAGCTCACGGAGCGCGGGGTCTAATGAAAAACTGTTTTTT,CASSRSAGSNEKLFF
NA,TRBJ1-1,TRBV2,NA,TGTGCCAGCAGTCAGGCGAACACTGAAGCTTTCTTT,CASSQANTEAFF
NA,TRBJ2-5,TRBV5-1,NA,TGCGCCAGCAGCATCGGGACATTGGAAGAGACCCAGTACTTC,CASSIGTLEETQYF
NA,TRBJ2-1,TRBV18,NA,TGTGCCAGCTCACCTTCTCCCCAGGGGTTTGAGCAGTTCTTC,CASSPSPQGFEQFF
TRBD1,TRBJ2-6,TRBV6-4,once,TGTGCCAGCAGTGACTCCCTACAGGGGGCTCTCTCTGGGGCCAACGTCCTGACTTTC,CASSDSLQGALSGANVLTF
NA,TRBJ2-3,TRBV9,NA,TGTGCCAGCAGCGAAGGTAGCCTCGATACGCAGTATTTT,CASSEGSLDTQYF
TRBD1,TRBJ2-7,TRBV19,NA,TGTGCCAGCAGAGGGGACAGGGGCTCCTACGAGCAGTACTTC,CASRGDRGSYEQYF
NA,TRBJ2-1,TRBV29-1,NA,TGCAGCCCAGGGACTCTCTCGGAAGAGCAGTTCTTC,CSPGTLSEEQFF
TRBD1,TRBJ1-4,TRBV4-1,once,TGCGCCAGCAGCCAAGTAGGACAGGGTGGTGAAAAACTGTTTTTT,CASSQVGQGGEKLFF
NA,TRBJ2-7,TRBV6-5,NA,TGTGCCAGCAGTTACTCGGGGGCTGATTCCTACGAGCAGTACTTC,CASSYSGADSYEQYF